The 8 T cell receptor beta chains below were found in one sample sequenced in a study of blood T cell repertoires in COVID-19. Generated by immunoSEQ multiplex PCR, the TCRdb table keeps only in-frame clones and is missing some. The data contain about 64,000 clones, approximately 91% of them singletons. The sequencing input was peripheral blood. These receptor sequences come from a human donor in a cohort sampled during active COVID-19.

This chain links TRBV5-6 with TRBJ1-4, with D perhaps matching TRBD1 (6 bases). The length of the CDR3 is 18 residues. V was trimmed by 2 bases and J by 0 bases, leaving 17 bases between them. CDR1 is SGHDT and CDR2 is YYEEEE in the germline V gene. The CDR3 DNA is TGTGCCAGCAGCTTCGGTAGGACAGCCCTAACAACTAATGAAAAACTGTTTTTT. Protein sequence: CASSFGRTALTTNEKLFF.

V gene TRBV7-6 combines with J gene TRBJ1-4, with 7 bases aligning to TRBD1. Trimming cost V 7 bases and J 4 bases; bases outside gene matches: 6. Germline V gene data show CDR1 as SGHVS and CDR2 as FNYEAQ. CDR3 length: 14 amino acids. The CDR3 DNA sequence: TGTGCCAGCAAAGGACAGGCTAATAATGAAAAACTGTTTTTT. This encodes CASKGQANNEKLFF. The full variable domain, rest sourced from reference TRBV7-6 and TRBJ1-4, is GAGVSQSPRYKVTKRGQDVALRCDPISGHVSLYWYRQALGQGPEFLTYFNYEAQQDKSGLPNDRFSAERPEGSISTLTIQRTEQRDSAMYRCASKGQANNEKLFFGSGTQLSVL.

V and J are TRBV12-3 or TRBV12-4 and TRBJ2-3, with unresolved D. Trimming cost V 5 bases and J 10 bases, with 13 bases left between them. This CDR3 is 12 amino acids long. CDR3 nucleotide sequence: TGTGCCAGCAGTCGTTTCCTACCCGCGCAGTATTTT. As protein: CASSRFLPAQYF.

This chain links TRBV13 with TRBJ2-3; D unclear. The V gene lost 5 bases and the J gene lost 4 bases, with 7 bases spanning the gap. CDR1 is PRHDT and CDR2 is FYEKMQ in the germline V gene (reference sequence). This CDR3 is built from 12 residues. As DNA, the CDR3 is TGTGCCAGCAGCCCCCTCTCAGATACGCAGTATTTT. It is translated as CASSPLSDTQYF.

The gene calls are TRBV29-1 and TRBJ1-4, with D unresolved. The germline CDR1 and CDR2 sequences are SQVTM and ANQGSEA. The ends were cut back, 2 bases at V and 5 bases at J, with 9 bases in the middle. The CDR3 covers 13 residues. This CDR3 is CSVETGINEKLFF. DNA of the CDR3: TGCAGCGTTGAAACCGGGATCAATGAAAAACTGTTTTTT.

This clone was detected only once. V gene TRBV4-2 combines with J gene TRBJ2-7; 8 bases line up with TRBD1. Germline values: CDR1 LGHNA, CDR2 YNFKEQ. V trimming: 1 base; J trimming: 7 bases; junction bases outside the gene matches: 6. The CDR3 spans 14 residues. This chain's CDR3 is CASSQADRDREQYF. The CDR3 nucleotides are TGTGCCAGCAGCCAAGCCGACAGGGACAGGGAGCAGTACTTC.

The V and J genes are TRBV20-1 and TRBJ2-3, with 8 bases that match TRBD2. CDR3 size: 16 residues. CDR1 and CDR2 (germline): DFQATT, SNEGSKA (reference sequence). The trim removed 3 bases at V and 2 bases at J, leaving 10 bases unmatched. The CDR3 region has the DNA TGCAGTGCTAGTCGTCAGCGGGGGTCGTTCACAGATACGCAGTATTTT. Encoded protein: CSASRQRGSFTDTQYF.

This chain connects TRBV4-2 to TRBJ2-5; 14 bases map to TRBD2. V lost 5 bases and J lost 8; bases outside the gene matches: 7. From germline, CDR1 is LGHNA and CDR2 YNFKEQ. The CDR3 contains 15 residues. CDR3 sequence (DNA): TGTGCCAGCAGCGAGGGACTAGCGGGAGCTGGCACCCAGTACTTC. It translates to CASSEGLAGAGTQYF.